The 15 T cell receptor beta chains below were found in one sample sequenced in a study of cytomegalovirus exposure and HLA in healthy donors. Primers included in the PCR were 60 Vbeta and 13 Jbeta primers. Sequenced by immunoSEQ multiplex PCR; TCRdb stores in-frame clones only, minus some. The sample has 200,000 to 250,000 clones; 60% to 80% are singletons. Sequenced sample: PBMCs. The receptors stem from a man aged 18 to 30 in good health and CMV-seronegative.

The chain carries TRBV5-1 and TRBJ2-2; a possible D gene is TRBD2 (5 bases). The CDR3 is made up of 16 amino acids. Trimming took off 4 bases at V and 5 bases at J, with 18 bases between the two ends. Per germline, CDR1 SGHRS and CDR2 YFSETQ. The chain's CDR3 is CASSPGRGGRTGELFF. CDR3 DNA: TGCGCCAGCAGCCCGGGCCGGGGTGGAAGAACCGGGGAGCTGTTTTTT.

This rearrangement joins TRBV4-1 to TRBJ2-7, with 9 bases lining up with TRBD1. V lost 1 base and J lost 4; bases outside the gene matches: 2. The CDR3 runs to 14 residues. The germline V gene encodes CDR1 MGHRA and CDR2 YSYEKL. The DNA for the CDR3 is TGCGCCAGCAGCCAAGCCGGGACAGGGTACGAGCAGTACTTC. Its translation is CASSQAGTGYEQYF.

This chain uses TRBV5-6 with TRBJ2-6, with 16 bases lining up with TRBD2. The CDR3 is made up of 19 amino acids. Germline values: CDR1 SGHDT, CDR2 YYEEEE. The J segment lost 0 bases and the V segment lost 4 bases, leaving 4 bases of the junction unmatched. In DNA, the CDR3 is TGTGCCAGCAGCCAGGGACTAGCGGGAGGGTTCTCTGGGGCCAACGTCCTGACTTTC. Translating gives CASSQGLAGGFSGANVLTF.

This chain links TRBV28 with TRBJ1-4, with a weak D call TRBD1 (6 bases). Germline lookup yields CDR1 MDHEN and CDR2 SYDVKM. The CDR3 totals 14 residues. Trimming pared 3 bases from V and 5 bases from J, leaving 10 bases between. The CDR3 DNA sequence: TGTGCCAGCAGTTTTTCAGGGGCCAATGAAAAACTGTTTTTT. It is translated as CASSFSGANEKLFF.

This chain's CDR3 is CASSRGSPNYGYTF. The DNA of the CDR3 is TGTGCCAGCAGCCGGGGGAGTCCTAACTATGGCTACACCTTC. The chain couples TRBV28 to TRBJ1-2, with a weak D call TRBD1 (5 bases). Trimming removed 6 bases at V and 0 bases at J, with 11 bases between. CDR1 and CDR2 from the germline V gene are MDHEN and SYDVKM. This CDR3 has 14 amino acids.

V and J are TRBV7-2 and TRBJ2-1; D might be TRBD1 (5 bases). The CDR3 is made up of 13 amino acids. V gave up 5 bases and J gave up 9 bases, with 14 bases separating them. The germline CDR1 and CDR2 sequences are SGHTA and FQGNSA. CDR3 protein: CASSPAGLPEQFF. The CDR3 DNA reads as TGTGCCAGCAGCCCGGCAGGGCTTCCTGAGCAGTTCTTC.

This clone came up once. CDR3 residues: CASSSTSLTGSYEQYF. DNA of the CDR3: TGCGCCAGCAGCTCCACGAGTCTCACAGGTTCCTACGAGCAGTACTTC. J is TRBJ2-7 and V is TRBV4-1, with D possibly TRBD1 on 5 matching bases. Trimming removed 5 bases from V and 1 base from J, with 18 bases in between. This CDR3 is built from 16 residues. Germline lookup yields CDR1 MGHRA and CDR2 YSYEKL.

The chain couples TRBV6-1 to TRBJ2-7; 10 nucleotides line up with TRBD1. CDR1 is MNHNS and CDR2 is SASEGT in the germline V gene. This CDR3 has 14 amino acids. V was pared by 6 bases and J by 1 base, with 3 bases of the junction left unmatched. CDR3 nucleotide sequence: TGTGCCAGCAGGACGGGACAGGGGTCCTACGAGCAGTACTTC. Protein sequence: CASRTGQGSYEQYF.

The CDR3 reads CASSLALGIGNQPQHF. In DNA, the CDR3 is TGTGCCAGCAGCTTGGCCCTCGGTATAGGCAATCAGCCCCAGCATTTT. This sequence joins TRBV5-5 and TRBJ1-5, with D unresolved. Germline assignment: CDR1 SGHKS and CDR2 YYEKEE (reference sequence). The CDR3 runs to 16 residues. The germline V and J ends were trimmed by 0 bases and 2 bases, with 12 bases remaining between them. Using reference TRBV5-5 and TRBJ1-5 for the parts outside the CDR3, the full variable domain is DAGVTQSPTHLIKTRGQQVTLRCSPISGHKSVSWYQQVLGQGPQFIFQYYEKEERGRGNFPDRFSARQFPNYSSELNVNALLLGDSALYLCASSLALGIGNQPQHFGDGTRLSIL.

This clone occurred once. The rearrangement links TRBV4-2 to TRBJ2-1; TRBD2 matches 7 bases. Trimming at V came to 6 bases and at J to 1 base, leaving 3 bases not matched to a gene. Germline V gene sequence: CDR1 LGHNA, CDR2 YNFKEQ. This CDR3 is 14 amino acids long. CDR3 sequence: CASRPGGSYNEQFF. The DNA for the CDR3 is TGTGCCAGCAGACCCGGGGGGTCCTACAATGAGCAGTTCTTC.

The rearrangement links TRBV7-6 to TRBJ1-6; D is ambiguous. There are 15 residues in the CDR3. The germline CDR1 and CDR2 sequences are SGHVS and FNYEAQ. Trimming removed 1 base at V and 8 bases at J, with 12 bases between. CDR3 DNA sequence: TGTGCCAGCAGCTTAGAGAGGGATGGCGATTCACCCCTCCACTTT. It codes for CASSLERDGDSPLHF.

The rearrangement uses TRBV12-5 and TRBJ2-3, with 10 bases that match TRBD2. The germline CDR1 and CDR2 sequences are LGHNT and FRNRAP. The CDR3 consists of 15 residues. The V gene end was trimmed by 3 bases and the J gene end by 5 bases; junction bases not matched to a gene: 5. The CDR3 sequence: CASGLISGGVDTQYF. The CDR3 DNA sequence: TGTGCTAGTGGTTTAATAAGCGGGGGGGTAGATACGCAGTATTTT.

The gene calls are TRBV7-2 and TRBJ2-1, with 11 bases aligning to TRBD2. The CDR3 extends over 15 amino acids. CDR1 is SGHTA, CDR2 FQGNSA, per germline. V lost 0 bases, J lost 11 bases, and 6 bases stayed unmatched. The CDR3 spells CASSLAPLAGGKQFF. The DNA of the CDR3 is TGTGCCAGCAGCTTAGCACCCCTAGCGGGGGGAAAGCAGTTCTTC.

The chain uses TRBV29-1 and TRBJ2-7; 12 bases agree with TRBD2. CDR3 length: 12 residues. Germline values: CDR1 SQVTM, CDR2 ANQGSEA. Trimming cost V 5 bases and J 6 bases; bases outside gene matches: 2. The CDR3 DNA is TGCAGCGTTACTAGCGGGAGGAGCGAGCAGTACTTC. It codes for CSVTSGRSEQYF.

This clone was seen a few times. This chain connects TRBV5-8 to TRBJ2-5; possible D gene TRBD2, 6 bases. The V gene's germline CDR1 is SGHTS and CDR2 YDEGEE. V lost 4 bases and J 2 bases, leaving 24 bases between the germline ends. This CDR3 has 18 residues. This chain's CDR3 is CASSPWGLSGLRQETQYF. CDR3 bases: TGTGCCAGCAGCCCCTGGGGTCTGAGCGGGCTTAGACAAGAGACCCAGTACTTC.